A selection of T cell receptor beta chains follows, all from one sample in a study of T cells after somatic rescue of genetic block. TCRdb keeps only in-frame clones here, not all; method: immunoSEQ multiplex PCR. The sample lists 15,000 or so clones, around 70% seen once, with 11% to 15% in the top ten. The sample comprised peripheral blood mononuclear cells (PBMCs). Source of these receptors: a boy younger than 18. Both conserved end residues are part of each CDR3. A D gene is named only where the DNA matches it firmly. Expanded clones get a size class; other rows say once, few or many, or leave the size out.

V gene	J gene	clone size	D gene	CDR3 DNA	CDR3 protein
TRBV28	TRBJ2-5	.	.	TGTGCCAGCAGTTTTCTCCCGGGGAGGGAGACCCAGTACTTC	CASSFLPGRETQYF
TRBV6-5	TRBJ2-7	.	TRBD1	TGTGCCAGCAGTTACGCCGGGACAGGGGCCTACGAGCAGTACTTC	CASSYAGTGAYEQYF
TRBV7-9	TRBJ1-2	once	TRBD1	TGTGCCAGCAGCTACCCCCGACAGGGGGCGAGTAACTATGGCTACACCTTC	CASSYPRQGASNYGYTF
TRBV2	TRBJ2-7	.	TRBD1	TGTGCCAGCAGGGACAGGGCCTACGAGCAGTACTTC	CASRDRAYEQYF
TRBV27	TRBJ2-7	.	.	TGTGCCAGCAGTCCCAGACTATCCGAAACTTTCTACGAGCAGTACTTC	CASSPRLSETFYEQYF
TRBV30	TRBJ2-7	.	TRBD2	TGTGCCTGGAGTAGCGGGGGAGGCGGCGGCGAGCAGTACTTC	CAWSSGGGGGEQYF
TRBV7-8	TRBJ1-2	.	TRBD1	TGTGCCAGCAGCTTGTCCTCCGGGACAGGTGCCATAGGCGGTGGCTACACCTTC	CASSLSSGTGAIGGGYTF
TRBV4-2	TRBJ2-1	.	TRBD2	TGTGCCAGCAGCCGTTTAGGACTAGCGGTCTACAATGAGCAGTTCTTC	CASSRLGLAVYNEQFF
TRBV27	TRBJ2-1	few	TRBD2	TGTGCCAGCAGTTTATTCCTAGCGGGGGGGCGAAATGAGCAGTTCTTC	CASSLFLAGGRNEQFF
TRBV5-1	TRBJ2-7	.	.	TGCGCCAGCAGCTTTGGTCCCCTCTACGAGCAGTACTTC	CASSFGPLYEQYF
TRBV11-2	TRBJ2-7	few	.	TGTGCCAGCAGCTTTAGAGGGGCGGGGGCCACCTACGAGCAGTACTTC	CASSFRGAGATYEQYF